A single sample is the source of the 10 T cell receptor beta chains below, sequenced in a study of T cell clonality in common variable immunodeficiency. Study-level results: In common variable immunodeficiency, TCR beta chains reportedly carried fewer deletions and N-nucleotide insertions.

These receptors' targets are unknown. TCRdb's copy holds only in-frame clones and misses some; the assay was immunoSEQ multiplex PCR. The specimen has about 32,000 clones, none found just once. The source material was peripheral blood mononuclear cells. Source of these receptors: a human donor with common variable immunodeficiency.

Note on this clone: The read ends 3 residues early relative to the CDR3; the germline J gene fills the gap. This chain uses TRBV19 with TRBJ2-7; D may be TRBD2 (5 bases). Germline assignment: CDR1 LNHDA and CDR2 SQIVND (reference sequence). This CDR3 has 14 residues. V lost 1 base and J 1 base, leaving 8 bases between the germline ends. The CDR3 region is CASSIGAGSYEQYF. The DNA read from the CDR3 is TGTGCCAGTAGTATAGGGGCGGGTTCCTACGAG.

This clone was detected only a few times. The read finishes 3 residues shy of the CDR3 end, and the germline J gene is used to complete it. This chain uses TRBV7-2 with TRBJ2-5; weak D call: TRBD2 (5 bases). The CDR3 is 15 residues long. Trimming removed 5 bases from V and 5 bases from J, with 18 bases in between. Germline lookup yields CDR1 SGHTA and CDR2 FQGNSA. CDR3 bases read: TGTGCCAGCAGCCGCGGACTGTTATTGAGCGAGACC. Its translation is CASSRGLLLSET. The whole CDR3 sequence reads CASSRGLLLSETQYF.

Points on this clone: The missing CDR3 end, 3 residues past where the read stops, is filled in from the germline J gene. This sequence joins TRBV19 and TRBJ1-5; D is possibly TRBD1 (5 bases). V lost 4 bases and J lost 4, with 14 bases in between. The CDR3 has 15 amino acids. Germline loops: CDR1 LNHDA, CDR2 SQIVND (reference sequence). CDR3 residues: CASSTPQAGNQPQHF. The DNA read from the CDR3 is TGTGCCAGTAGTACTCCCCAGGCAGGGAATCAGCCC.

Turning to this clone: The missing CDR3 end, 3 residues past where the read stops, is filled in from the germline J gene. The V call is TRBV7-9, the J call TRBJ1-2; TRBD1 is a possible D gene (5 bases). The V gene's germline CDR1 is SEHNR and CDR2 FQNEAQ (reference sequence). V was cut by 5 bases and J by 5 bases, with 9 bases left in between. The CDR3 sequence is 12 residues long. The DNA read from the CDR3 is TGTGCCAGCAGCGGTAGACAGTATGGC. As protein: CASSGRQYG. The whole CDR3 sequence is CASSGRQYGYTF.

This clone has only a few counts. The CDR3 bases that were read are TGTGCCAGTAGTACCCCCAGCTACGAG. Its translation: CASSTPSYE. The entire CDR3 protein reads CASSTPSYEQYF. The chain employs TRBV19 and TRBJ2-7; the D is unclear. Read coverage stops 3 residues before the CDR3 terminus; the germline J gene supplies the remainder. The germline V and J ends were trimmed by 4 bases and 3 bases, with 7 bases remaining between them. This CDR3 is 12 amino acids long. Per the germline V gene, CDR1 is LNHDA and CDR2 is SQIVND (reference sequence).

This clone was picked up a small number of times. The CDR3 end lies 3 residues beyond the end of the read and is filled in from the germline J gene. This chain joins TRBV6-2 or TRBV6-3 and TRBJ1-2, with D possibly TRBD1 on 5 matching bases. This CDR3 spans 16 amino acids. Germline lookup yields CDR1 MNHEY and CDR2 SVGEGT. CDR3 bases read: TGTGCCAGCAGTTACGCGCTTAAACAGCGGGGGATCGGC. This codes for CASSYALKQRGIG. The entire CDR3 reads CASSYALKQRGIGYTF.

This clone was observed a few times. The read ends 3 residues early relative to the CDR3; the germline J gene fills the gap. This chain links TRBV10-3 with TRBJ2-5, with TRBD1 as a possible D gene (5 bases). V was pared by 10 bases and J by 6 bases, with 15 bases between. The CDR3 consists of 12 residues. Germline assignment: CDR1 ENHRY and CDR2 SYGVKD. This chain's CDR3 is CATMQGWKTQYF. CDR3 DNA (partial): TGTGCCACCATGCAGGGATGGAAGACC.

This clone was counted only a few times. The read terminates 3 residues ahead of where the CDR3 ends, so the germline J gene completes it. V gene TRBV7-3 combines with J gene TRBJ2-3; 8 nucleotides align to TRBD1. The germline gives CDR1 SGHTA, CDR2 FQGTGA. The CDR3 extends over 13 amino acids. Trimming took 5 bases from V and 5 from J; bases not matched to a gene: 3. The covered CDR3 bases are TGTGCCAGCAGCGGACAGGGCGGAGATACG. This encodes CASSGQGGDT. In full, the CDR3 reads CASSGQGGDTQYF.

In the case of this clone: The read halts 3 residues ahead of the CDR3 end, with the missing end drawn from the germline J gene. The chain has TRBV7-6 and TRBJ1-3; TRBD1 is a possible D gene (6 bases). The germline CDR1 and CDR2 sequences are SGHVS and FNYEAQ. The CDR3 has 17 residues. The V end was cut by 0 bases, the J end by 6 bases, with 18 bases between. The CDR3 bases that were read are TGTGCCAGCAGCTTAGCGGTGGGACACGTAACGATAAACACC. As protein: CASSLAVGHVTINT. The CDR3 in full is CASSLAVGHVTINTIYF.

The table lists this clone with many counts. The read falls 3 residues short of the CDR3 end, and the missing part is taken from the germline J gene. The rearrangement links TRBV7-3 to TRBJ2-2, with D possibly matching TRBD1 (6 bases). CDR3 size: 15 residues. CDR1 and CDR2 (germline): SGHTA, FQGTGA. Trimming pared 5 bases from V and 3 bases from J, leaving 13 bases between. The CDR3 sequence: CASSAVQGYTGELFF. The DNA read from the CDR3 is TGTGCCAGCAGCGCCGTACAGGGATACACCGGGGAG. Using reference TRBV7-3 and TRBJ2-2 for the parts outside the CDR3, the full variable domain is GAGVSQTPSNKVTEKGKYVELRCDPISGHTALYWYRQSLGQGPEFLIYFQGTGAADDSGLPNDRFFAVRPEGSVSTLKIQRTERGDSAVYLCASSAVQGYTGELFFGEGSRLTVL.